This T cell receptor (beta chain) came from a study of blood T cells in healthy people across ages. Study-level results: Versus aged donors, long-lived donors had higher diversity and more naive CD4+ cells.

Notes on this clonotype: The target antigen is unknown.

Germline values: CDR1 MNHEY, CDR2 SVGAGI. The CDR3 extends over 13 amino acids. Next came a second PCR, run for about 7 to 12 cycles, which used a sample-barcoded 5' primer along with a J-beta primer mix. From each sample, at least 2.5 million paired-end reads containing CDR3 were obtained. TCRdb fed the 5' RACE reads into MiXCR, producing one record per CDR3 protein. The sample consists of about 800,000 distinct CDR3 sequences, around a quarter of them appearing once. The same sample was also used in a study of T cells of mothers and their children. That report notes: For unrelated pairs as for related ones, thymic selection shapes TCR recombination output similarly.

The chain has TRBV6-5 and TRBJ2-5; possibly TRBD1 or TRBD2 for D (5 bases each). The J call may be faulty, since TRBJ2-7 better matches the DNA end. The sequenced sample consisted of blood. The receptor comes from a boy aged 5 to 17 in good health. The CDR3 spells CASRLTSGHEQYF. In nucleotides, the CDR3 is TGTGCCAGCAGACTTACCTCGGGGCACGAGCAGTACTTC.